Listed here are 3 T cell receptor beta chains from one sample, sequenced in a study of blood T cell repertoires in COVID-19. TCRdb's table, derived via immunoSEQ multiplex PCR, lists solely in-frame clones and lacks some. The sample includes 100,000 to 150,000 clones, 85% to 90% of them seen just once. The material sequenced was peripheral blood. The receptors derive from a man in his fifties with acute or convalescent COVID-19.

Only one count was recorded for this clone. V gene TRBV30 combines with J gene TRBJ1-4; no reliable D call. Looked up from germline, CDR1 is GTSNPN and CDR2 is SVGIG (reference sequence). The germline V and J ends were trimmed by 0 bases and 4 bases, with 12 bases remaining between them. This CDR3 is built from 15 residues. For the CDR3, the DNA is TGTGCCTGGAGTGTGGAGTTAAAGATTAATGAAAAACTGTTTTTT. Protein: CAWSVELKINEKLFF. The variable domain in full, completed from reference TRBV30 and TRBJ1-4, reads SQTIHQWPATLVQPVGSPLSLECTVEGTSNPNLYWYRQAAGRGLQLLFYSVGIGQISSEVPQNLSASRPQDRQFILSSKKLLLSDSGFYLCAWSVELKINEKLFFGSGTQLSVL.

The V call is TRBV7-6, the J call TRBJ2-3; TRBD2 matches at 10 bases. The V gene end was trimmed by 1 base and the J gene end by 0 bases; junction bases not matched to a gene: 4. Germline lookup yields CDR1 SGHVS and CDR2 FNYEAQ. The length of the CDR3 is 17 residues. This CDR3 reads CASSLGPGLASTDTQYF. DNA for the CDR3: TGTGCCAGCAGCTTAGGCCCGGGACTAGCGAGCACAGATACGCAGTATTTT.

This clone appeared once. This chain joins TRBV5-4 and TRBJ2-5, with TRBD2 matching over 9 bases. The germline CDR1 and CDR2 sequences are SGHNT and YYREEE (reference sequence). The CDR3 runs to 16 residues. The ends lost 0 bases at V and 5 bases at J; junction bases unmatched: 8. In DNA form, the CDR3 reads TGTGCCAGCAGCTTGGTGGGCCTAGCGGGACGGGAGACCCAGTACTTC. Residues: CASSLVGLAGRETQYF.